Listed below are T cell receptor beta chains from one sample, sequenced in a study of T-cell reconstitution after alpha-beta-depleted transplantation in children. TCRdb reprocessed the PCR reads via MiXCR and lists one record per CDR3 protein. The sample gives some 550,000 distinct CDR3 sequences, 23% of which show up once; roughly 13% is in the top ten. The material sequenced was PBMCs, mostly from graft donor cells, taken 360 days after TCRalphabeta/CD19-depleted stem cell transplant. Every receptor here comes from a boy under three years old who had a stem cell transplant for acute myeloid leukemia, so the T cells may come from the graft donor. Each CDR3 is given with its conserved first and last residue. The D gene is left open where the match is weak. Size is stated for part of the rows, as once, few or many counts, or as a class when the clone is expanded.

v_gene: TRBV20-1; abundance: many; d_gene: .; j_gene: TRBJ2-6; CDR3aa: CSARLARSGANVLTF; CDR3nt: TGCAGTGCTAGACTGGCCCGCTCTGGGGCCAACGTCCTGACTTTC
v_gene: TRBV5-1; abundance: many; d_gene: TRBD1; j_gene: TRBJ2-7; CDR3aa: CASSLGQGQLGAYEQYF; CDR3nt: TGCGCCAGCAGCTTGGGACAGGGACAGCTAGGAGCCTACGAGCAGTACTTC
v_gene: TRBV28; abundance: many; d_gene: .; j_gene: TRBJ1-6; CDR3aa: CASSPTGTANSPLHF; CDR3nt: TGTGCCAGCAGTCCAACCGGGACCGCGAATTCACCCCTCCACTTT
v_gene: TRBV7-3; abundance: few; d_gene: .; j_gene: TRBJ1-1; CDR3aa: CASSLGPLGTATEAFF; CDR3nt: TGTGCCAGCAGCTTGGGCCCCCTAGGGACCGCCACTGAAGCTTTCTTT
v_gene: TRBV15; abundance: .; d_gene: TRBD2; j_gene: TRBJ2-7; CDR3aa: CATSTTGGASYEQYF; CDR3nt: TGTGCCACCAGCACGACCGGGGGGGCCTCCTACGAGCAGTACTTC
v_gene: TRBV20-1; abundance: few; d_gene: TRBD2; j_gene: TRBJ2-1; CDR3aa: CSALTSGGAREQFF; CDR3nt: TGCAGTGCGCTGACTAGCGGGGGGGCCCGTGAGCAGTTCTTC
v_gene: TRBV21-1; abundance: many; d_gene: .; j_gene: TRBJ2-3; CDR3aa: CAVWGRANTDTQYF; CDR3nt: TGTGCCGTTTGGGGGCGAGCAAACACAGATACGCAGTATTTT
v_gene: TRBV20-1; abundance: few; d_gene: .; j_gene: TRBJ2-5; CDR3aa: CSVESSEETQYF; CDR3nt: TGCAGTGTGGAGTCTAGCGAAGAGACCCAGTACTTC
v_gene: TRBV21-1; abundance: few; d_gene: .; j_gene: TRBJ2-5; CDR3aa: CASSTTSGRQETQYF; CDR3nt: TGTGCCAGCAGCACAACTAGCGGGCGTCAAGAGACCCAGTACTTC
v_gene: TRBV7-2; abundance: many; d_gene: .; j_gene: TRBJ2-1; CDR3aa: CASRRDGQNTYNEQFF; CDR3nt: TGTGCCAGCAGAAGGGACGGACAGAACACCTACAATGAGCAGTTCTTC
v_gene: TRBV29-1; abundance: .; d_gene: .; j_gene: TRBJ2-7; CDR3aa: CSVVGVSWTDSYEQYF; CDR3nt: TGCAGCGTTGTAGGGGTATCGTGGACTGACTCCTACGAGCAGTACTTC
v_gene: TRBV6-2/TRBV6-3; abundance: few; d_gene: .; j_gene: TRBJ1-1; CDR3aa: CASSYSGTTRNTEAFF; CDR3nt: TGTGCCAGCAGTTACTCCGGGACAACTAGGAACACTGAAGCTTTCTTT
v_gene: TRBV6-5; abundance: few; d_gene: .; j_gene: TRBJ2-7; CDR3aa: CASSYSTRSDYEQYF; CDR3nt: TGTGCCAGCAGTTACTCTACCCGTTCTGACTACGAGCAGTACTTC
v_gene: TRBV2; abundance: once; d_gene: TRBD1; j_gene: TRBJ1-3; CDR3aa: CAIDLQGTGNTIYF; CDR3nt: TGTGCCATTGACTTACAGGGGACTGGAAACACCATATATTTT
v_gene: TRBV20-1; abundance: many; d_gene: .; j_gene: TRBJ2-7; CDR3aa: CSVERTGGSYEQYF; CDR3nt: TGCAGTGTGGAACGCACAGGCGGTTCCTACGAGCAGTACTTC
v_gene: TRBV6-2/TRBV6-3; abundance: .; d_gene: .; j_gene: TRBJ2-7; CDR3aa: CASSRTTSYEQYF; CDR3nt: TGTGCCAGCAGCCGGACAACCTCCTACGAGCAGTACTTC
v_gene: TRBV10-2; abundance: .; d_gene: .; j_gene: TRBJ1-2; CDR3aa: CASSDPGQLKDGYTF; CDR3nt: TGCGCCAGCAGTGATCCGGGACAACTTAAGGATGGCTACACCTTC
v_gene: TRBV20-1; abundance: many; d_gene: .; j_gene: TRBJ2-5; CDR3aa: CSADLTGEWQYF; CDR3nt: TGCAGTGCCGACCTCACGGGGGAATGGCAGTACTTC
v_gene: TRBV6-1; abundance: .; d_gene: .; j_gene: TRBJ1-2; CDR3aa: CASSEMDGYTF; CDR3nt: TGTGCCAGCAGTGAAATGGATGGCTACACCTTC
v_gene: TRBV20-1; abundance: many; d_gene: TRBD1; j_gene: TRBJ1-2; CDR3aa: CSALQGASYGYTF; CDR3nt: TGCAGTGCTCTACAGGGGGCTTCCTATGGCTACACCTTC
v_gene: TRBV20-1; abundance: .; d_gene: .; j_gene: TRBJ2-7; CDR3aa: CSAIVAPSYEQYF; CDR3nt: TGCAGTGCCATCGTTGCGCCCTCCTACGAGCAGTACTTC
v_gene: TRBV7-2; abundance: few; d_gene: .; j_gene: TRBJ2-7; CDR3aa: CASTRGIGNYEQYF; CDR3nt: TGTGCCAGCACCAGAGGGATAGGGAACTACGAGCAGTACTTC
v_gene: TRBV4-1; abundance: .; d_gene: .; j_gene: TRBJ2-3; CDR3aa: CASSQVPITDTQYF; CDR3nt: TGCGCCAGCAGCCAAGTTCCAATAACAGATACGCAGTATTTT
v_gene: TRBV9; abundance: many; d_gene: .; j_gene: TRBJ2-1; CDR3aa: CASSVGTVNEQFF; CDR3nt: TGTGCCAGCAGCGTAGGGACGGTGAATGAGCAGTTCTTC
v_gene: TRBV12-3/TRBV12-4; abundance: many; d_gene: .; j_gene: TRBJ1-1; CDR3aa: CASTPGDTEAFF; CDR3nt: TGTGCCAGCACCCCAGGGGACACTGAAGCTTTCTTT
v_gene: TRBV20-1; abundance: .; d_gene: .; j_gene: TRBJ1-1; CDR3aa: CSARSDTEAFF; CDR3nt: TGCAGTGCTCGGTCTGACACTGAAGCTTTCTTT
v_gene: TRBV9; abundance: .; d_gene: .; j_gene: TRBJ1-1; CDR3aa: CASSPLTRGTEAFF; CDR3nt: TGTGCCAGCAGCCCCTTAACTCGGGGCACTGAAGCTTTCTTT
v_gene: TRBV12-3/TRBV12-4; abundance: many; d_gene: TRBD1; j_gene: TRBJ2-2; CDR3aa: CASRTGTGSGELFF; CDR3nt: TGTGCCAGCAGAACCGGGACAGGGTCCGGGGAGCTGTTTTTT
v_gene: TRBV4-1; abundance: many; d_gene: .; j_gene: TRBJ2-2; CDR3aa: CASSHPQGSNTGELFF; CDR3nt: TGCGCCAGCAGCCATCCACAGGGTTCGAACACCGGGGAGCTGTTTTTT
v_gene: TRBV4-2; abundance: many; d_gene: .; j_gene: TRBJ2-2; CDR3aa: CASSQDRGRTGELFF; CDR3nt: TGTGCCAGCAGCCAAGATCGAGGGCGCACCGGGGAGCTGTTTTTT
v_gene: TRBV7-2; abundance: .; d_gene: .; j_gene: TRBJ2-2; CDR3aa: CASSLKLGGNTGELFF; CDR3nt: TGTGCCAGCAGCCTCAAGTTGGGCGGGAACACCGGGGAGCTGTTTTTT
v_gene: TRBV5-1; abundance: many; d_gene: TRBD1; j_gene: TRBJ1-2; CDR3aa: CASRQGAGGYTF; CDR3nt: TGCGCCAGCAGGCAGGGGGCGGGAGGCTACACCTTC
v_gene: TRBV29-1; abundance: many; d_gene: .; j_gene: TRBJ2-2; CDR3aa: CSVEFATGELFF; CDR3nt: TGCAGCGTTGAGTTCGCCACCGGGGAGCTGTTTTTT
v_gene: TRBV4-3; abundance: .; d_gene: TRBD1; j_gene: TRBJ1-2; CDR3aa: CASSQEETGRSGYTF; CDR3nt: TGCGCCAGCAGCCAAGAAGAGACAGGGAGGAGCGGCTACACCTTC
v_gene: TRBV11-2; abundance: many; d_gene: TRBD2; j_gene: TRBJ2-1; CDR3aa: CASSSRGALGGTSTINEQFF; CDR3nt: TGTGCCAGCAGCTCTAGAGGAGCCTTAGGTGGGACTAGCACCATCAATGAGCAGTTCTTC
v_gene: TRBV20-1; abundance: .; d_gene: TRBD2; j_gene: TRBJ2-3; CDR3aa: CSAKGLAGIDTQYF; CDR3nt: TGCAGTGCGAAGGGGCTAGCGGGGATAGATACGCAGTATTTT
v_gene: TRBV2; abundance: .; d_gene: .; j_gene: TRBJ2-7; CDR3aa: CAIGRLSYYEQYF; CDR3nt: TGTGCCATCGGTCGACTAAGTTACTACGAGCAGTACTTC
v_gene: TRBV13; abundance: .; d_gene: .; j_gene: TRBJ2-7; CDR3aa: CASSPRQSYEQYF; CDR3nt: TGTGCCAGCAGCCCCAGACAGTCCTACGAGCAGTACTTC
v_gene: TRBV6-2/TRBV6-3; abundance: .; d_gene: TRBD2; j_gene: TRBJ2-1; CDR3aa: CASGYKAGTRYNEQFF; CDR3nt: TGTGCCAGTGGGTACAAAGCGGGGACCCGCTACAATGAGCAGTTCTTC
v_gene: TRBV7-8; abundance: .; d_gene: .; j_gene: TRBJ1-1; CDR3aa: CASSSSTLNTEAFF; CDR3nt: TGTGCCAGCAGCTCCTCGACACTGAACACTGAAGCTTTCTTT
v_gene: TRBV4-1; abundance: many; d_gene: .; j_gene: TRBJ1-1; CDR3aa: CASSQVLGHLNTEAFF; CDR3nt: TGCGCCAGCAGCCAAGTTCTCGGACACCTTAACACTGAAGCTTTCTTT
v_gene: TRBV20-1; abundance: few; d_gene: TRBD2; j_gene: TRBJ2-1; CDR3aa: CSAYFPGGGSYNEQFF; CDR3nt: TGCAGTGCTTATTTCCCAGGCGGGGGCTCCTACAATGAGCAGTTCTTC
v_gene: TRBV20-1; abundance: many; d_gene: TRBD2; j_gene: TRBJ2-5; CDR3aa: CSARLAEQETQYF; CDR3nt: TGCAGTGCAAGACTAGCGGAGCAAGAGACCCAGTACTTC
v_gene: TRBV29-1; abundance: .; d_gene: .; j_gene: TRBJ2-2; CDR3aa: CSVGGPRDTGELFF; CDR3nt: TGCAGCGTTGGTGGACCCCGGGACACCGGGGAGCTGTTTTTT
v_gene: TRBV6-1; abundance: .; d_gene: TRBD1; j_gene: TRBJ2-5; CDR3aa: CASHRDRESETQYF; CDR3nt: TGTGCCAGCCACCGGGACAGGGAGTCGGAGACCCAGTACTTC
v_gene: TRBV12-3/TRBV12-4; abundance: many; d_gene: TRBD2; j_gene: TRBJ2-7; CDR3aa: CASSPRLASYEQYF; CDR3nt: TGTGCCAGCAGCCCTAGACTAGCCTCCTACGAGCAGTACTTC
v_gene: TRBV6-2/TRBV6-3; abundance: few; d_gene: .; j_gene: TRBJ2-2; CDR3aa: CASSFWDTYTGELFF; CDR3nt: TGTGCCAGCAGTTTCTGGGACACCTACACCGGGGAGCTGTTTTTT